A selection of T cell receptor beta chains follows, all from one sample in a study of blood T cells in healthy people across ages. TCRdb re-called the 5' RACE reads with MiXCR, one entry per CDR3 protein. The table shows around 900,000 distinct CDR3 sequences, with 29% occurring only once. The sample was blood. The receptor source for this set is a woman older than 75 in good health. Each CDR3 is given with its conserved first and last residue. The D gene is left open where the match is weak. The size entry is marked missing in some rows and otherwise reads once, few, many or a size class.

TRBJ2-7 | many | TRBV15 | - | CATSRDKGYEQYF | TGTGCCACCAGCAGAGACAAAGGCTACGAGCAGTACTTC
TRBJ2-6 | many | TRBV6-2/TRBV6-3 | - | CASTRDSGANVLTF | TGCGCCAGCACCAGGGACTCTGGGGCCAACGTCCTGACTTTC
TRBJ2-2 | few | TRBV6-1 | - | CASSEANTGELFF | TGTGCCAGCAGTGAAGCCAACACCGGGGAGCTGTTTTTT
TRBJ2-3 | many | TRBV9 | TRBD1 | CASTEGPGTGGGLTDTQYF | TGTGCCAGCACTGAAGGACCCGGGACAGGGGGCGGTCTTACAGATACGCAGTATTTT
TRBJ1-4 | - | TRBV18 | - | CASSPRGAGEKLFF | TGTGCCAGCTCACCACGGGGAGCGGGTGAAAAACTGTTTTTT
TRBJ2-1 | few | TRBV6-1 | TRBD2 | CASSVLGGLARSGYNEQFF | TGTGCCAGCAGTGTGCTCGGGGGACTAGCGAGATCTGGCTACAATGAGCAGTTCTTC
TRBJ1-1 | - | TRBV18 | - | CASSPPQGGITEAFF | TGTGCCAGCTCACCACCCCAGGGTGGGATCACTGAAGCTTTCTTT
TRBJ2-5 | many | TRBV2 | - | CASSDRGLIETQYF | TGTGCCAGCAGTGATCGGGGATTGATAGAGACCCAGTACTTC
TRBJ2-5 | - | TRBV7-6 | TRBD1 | CASSLRSPLQGEVRYF | TGTGCCAGCAGCCTCCGATCGCCTTTACAGGGGGAAGTGCGGTACTTC
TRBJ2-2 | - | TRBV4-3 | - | CASSQNALGRSTGELFF | TGCGCCAGCAGCCAAAATGCCCTTGGACGGAGTACCGGGGAGCTGTTTTTT
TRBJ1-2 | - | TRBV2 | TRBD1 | CASESQGLVGGYTF | TGTGCCAGCGAGTCACAGGGGTTGGTAGGTGGCTACACCTTC
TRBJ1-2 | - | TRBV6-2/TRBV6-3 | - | CASRLGAAVNYGYTF | TGTGCCAGCAGGCTAGGGGCCGCCGTTAACTATGGCTACACCTTC
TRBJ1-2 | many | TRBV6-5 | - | CASRKKGLDGYTF | TGTGCCAGCAGAAAAAAAGGGCTGGATGGCTACACCTTC
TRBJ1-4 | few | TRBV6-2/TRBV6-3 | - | CASSYFKQRNEKLFF | TGTGCCAGCAGTTATTTTAAACAGAGAAATGAAAAACTGTTTTTT
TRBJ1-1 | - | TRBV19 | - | CASSPALSMNTEAFF | TGTGCCAGTAGTCCCGCCCTCAGTATGAACACTGAAGCTTTCTTT
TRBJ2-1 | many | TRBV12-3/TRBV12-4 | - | CAVGNRYNEQFF | TGTGCTGTGGGGAACAGGTACAATGAGCAGTTCTTC
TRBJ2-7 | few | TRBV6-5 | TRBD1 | CASSYGQGRYEQYF | TGTGCCAGCAGTTACGGACAGGGTCGATACGAGCAGTACTTC
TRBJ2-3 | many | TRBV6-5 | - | CASRPWQGTTDTQYF | TGTGCCAGCAGACCTTGGCAGGGGACCACAGATACGCAGTATTTT
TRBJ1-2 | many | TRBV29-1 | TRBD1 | CSAGTGGIVNYGYTF | TGCAGCGCCGGGACAGGGGGAATCGTTAACTATGGCTACACCTTC
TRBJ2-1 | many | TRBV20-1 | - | CSVSTGNEQFF | TGCAGTGTCTCGACTGGGAATGAGCAGTTCTTC
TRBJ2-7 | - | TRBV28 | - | CVSSFRGVEQYF | TGTGTCAGCAGTTTCAGAGGAGTCGAGCAGTACTTC
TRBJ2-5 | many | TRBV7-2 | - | CASSSMGKETQYF | TGTGCCAGCAGCTCAATGGGGAAAGAGACCCAGTACTTC
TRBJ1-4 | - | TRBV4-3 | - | CASSQEPGVHVPQKLFF | TGCGCCAGCAGCCAAGAGCCAGGGGTCCACGTCCCTCAAAAACTGTTTTTT
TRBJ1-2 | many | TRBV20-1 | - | CSASTGWDPSLGGYTF | TGCAGTGCTAGTACAGGATGGGATCCATCCCTGGGAGGCTACACCTTC
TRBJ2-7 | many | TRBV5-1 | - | CASSNDAEQYF | TGCGCCAGCAGCAACGACGCGGAGCAGTACTTC
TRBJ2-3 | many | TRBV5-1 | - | CASSLDRNTDTQYF | TGCGCCAGCAGCTTGGACAGAAACACAGATACGCAGTATTTT
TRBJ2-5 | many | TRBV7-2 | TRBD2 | CASSLRLGRTSGGKEETQYF | TGTGCCAGCAGCTTACGTTTGGGAAGGACTAGCGGGGGGAAAGAAGAGACCCAGTACTTC
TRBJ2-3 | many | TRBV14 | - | CASSQAGLLGPDTQYF | TGTGCCAGCAGCCAAGCAGGCCTTCTTGGCCCAGATACGCAGTATTTT
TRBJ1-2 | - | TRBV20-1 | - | CSAGQISLYGYTF | TGCAGTGCCGGACAGATCTCCCTCTATGGCTACACCTTC
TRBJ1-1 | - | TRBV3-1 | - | CASSQTGITEAFF | TGTGCCAGCAGCCAAACAGGGATAACTGAAGCTTTCTTT
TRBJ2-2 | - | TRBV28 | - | CASSRAGTTTGELFF | TGTGCCAGCAGCCGAGCCGGGACCACCACCGGGGAGCTGTTTTTT
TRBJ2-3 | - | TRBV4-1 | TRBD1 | CASSHRFPGQEGDTQYF | TGCGCCAGCAGCCATAGATTCCCGGGACAGGAGGGAGATACGCAGTATTTT